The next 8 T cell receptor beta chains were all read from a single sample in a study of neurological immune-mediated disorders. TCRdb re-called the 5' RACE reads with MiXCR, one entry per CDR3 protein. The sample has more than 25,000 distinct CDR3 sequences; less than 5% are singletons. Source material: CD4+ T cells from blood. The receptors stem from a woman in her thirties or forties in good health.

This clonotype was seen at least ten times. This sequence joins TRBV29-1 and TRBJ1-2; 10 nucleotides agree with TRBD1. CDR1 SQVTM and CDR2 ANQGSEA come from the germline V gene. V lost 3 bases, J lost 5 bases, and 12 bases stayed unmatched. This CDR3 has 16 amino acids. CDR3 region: CSVESRDRGGRYGYTF. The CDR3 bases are TGCAGCGTTGAGTCCCGGGACAGGGGAGGTCGGTATGGCTACACCTTC.

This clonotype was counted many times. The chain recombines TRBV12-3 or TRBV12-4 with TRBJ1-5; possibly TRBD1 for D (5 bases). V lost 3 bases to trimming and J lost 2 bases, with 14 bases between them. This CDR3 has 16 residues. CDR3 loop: CASSFWDARGNQPQHF. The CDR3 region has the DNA TGTGCCAGCAGTTTCTGGGACGCCAGAGGCAATCAGCCCCAGCATTTT.

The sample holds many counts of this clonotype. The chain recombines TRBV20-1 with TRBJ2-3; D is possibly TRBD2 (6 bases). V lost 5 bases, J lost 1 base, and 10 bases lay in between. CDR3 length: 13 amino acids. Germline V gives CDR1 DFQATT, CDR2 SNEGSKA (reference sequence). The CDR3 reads CSAQAGRTDTQYF. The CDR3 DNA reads TGCAGTGCTCAAGCGGGCCGCACAGATACGCAGTATTTT.

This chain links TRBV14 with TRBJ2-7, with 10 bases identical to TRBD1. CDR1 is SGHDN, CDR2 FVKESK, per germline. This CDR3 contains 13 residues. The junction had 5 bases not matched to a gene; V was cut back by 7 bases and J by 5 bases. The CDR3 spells CASKGTGEHEQYF. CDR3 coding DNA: TGTGCCAGCAAGGGGACAGGGGAACACGAGCAGTACTTC. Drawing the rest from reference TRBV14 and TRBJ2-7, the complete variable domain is EAGVTQFPSHSVIEKGQTVTLRCDPISGHDNLYWYRRVMGKEIKFLLHFVKESKQDESGMPNNRFLAERTGGTYSTLKVQPAELEDSGVYFCASKGTGEHEQYFGPGTRLTVT.

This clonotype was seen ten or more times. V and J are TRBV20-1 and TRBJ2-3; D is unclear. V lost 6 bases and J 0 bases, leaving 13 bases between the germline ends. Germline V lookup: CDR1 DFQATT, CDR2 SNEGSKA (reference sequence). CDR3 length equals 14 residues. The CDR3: CSAPDRSSTDTQYF. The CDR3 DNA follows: TGCAGTGCCCCGGATCGGTCTAGCACAGATACGCAGTATTTT.

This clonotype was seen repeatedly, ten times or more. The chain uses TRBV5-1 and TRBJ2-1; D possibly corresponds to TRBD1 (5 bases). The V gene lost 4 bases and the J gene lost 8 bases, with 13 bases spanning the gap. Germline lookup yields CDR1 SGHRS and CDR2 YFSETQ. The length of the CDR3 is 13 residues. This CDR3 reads CASSDSRVDEQFF. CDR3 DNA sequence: TGCGCCAGCAGCGACTCCAGGGTGGATGAGCAGTTCTTC.

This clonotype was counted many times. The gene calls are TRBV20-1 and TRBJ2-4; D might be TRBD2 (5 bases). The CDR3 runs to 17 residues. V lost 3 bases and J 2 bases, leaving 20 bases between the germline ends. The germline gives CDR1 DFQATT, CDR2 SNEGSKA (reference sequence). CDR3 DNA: TGCAGTGCTAGGGGTGTACTTGGACGAGGGACCAAAAACATTCAGTACTTC. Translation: CSARGVLGRGTKNIQYF.

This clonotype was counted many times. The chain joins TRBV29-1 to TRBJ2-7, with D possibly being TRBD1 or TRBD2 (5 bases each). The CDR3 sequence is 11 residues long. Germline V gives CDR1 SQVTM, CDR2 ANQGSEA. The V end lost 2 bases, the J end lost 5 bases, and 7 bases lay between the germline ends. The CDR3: CSVESGHEQYF. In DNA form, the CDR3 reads TGCAGCGTTGAATCGGGGCACGAGCAGTACTTC.